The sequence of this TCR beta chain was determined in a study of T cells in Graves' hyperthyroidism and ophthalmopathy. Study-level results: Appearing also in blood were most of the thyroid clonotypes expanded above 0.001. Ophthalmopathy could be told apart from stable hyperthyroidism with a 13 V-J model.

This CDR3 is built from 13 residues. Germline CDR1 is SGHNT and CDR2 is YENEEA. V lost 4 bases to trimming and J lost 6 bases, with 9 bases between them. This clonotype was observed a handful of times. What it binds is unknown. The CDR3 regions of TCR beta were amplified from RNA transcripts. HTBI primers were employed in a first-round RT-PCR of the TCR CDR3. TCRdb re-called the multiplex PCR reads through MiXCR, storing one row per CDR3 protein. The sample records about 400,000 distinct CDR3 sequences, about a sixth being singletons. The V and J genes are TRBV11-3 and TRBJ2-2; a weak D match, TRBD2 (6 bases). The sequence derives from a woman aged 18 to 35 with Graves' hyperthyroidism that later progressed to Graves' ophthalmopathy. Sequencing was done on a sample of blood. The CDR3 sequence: CASSWRVSGELFF. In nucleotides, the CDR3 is TGTGCCAGCAGCTGGAGGGTGTCCGGGGAGCTGTTTTTT.